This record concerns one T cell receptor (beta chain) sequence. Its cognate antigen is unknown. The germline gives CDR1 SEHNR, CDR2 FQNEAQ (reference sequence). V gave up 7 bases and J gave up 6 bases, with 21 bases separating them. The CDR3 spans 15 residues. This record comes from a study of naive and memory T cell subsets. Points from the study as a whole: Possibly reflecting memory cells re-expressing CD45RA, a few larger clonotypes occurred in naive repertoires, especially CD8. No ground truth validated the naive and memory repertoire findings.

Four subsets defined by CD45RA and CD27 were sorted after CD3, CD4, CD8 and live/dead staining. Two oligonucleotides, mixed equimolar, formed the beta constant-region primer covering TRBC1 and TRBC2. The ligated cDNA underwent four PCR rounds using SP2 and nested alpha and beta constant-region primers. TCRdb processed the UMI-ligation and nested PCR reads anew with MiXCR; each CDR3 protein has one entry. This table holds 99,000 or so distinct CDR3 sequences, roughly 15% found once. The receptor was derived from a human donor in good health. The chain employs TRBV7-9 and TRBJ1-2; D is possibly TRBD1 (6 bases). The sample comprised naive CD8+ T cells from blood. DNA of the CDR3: TGTGCCAGCATGATTGAAGGGGGTCTGGTAAATGGCTACACCTTC. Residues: CASMIEGGLVNGYTF.